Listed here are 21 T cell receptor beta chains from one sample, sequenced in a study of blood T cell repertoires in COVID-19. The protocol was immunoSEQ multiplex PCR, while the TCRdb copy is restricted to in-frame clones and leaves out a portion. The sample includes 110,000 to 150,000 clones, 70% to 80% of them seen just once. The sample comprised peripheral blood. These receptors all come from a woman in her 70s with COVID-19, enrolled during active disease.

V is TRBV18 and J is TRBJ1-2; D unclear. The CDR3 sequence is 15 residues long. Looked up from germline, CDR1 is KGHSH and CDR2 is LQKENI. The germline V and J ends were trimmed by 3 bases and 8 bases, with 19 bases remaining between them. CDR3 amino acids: CASSPLGTRLEGYTF. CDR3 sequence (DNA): TGTGCCAGCTCACCGCTCGGAACACGGCTGGAGGGCTACACCTTC.

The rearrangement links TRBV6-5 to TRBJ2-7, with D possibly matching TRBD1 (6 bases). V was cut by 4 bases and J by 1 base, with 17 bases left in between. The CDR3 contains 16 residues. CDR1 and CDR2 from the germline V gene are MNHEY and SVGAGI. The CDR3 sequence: CASSSPFTGISYEQYF. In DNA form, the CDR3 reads TGTGCCAGCAGTTCTCCTTTCACAGGGATTTCCTACGAGCAGTACTTC.

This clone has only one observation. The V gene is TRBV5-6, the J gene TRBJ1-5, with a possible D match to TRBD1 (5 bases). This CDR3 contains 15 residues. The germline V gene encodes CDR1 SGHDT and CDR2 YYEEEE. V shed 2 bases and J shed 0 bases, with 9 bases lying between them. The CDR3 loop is CASSFQGGSNQPQHF. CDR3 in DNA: TGTGCCAGCAGCTTCCAGGGCGGTAGCAATCAGCCCCAGCATTTT.

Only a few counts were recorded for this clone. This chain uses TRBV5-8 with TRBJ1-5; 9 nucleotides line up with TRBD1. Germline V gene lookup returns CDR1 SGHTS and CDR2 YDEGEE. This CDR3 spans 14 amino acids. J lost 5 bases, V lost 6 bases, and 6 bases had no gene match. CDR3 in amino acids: CASTPTGGDQPQHF. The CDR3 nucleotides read TGTGCCAGCACACCGACAGGGGGTGATCAGCCCCAGCATTTT.

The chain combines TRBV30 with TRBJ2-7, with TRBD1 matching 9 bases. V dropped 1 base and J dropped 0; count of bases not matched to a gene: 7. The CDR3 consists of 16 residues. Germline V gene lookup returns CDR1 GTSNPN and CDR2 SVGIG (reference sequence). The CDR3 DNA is TGTGCCTGGAGTGCAAGACAGGGGGGCAGCTCCTACGAGCAGTACTTC. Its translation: CAWSARQGGSSYEQYF.

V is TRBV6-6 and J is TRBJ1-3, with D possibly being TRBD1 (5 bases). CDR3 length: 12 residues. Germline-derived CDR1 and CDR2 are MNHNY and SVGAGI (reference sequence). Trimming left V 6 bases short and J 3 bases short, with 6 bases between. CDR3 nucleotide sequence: TGTGCCAGCAGAGACAGTGGAAACACCATATATTTT. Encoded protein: CASRDSGNTIYF.

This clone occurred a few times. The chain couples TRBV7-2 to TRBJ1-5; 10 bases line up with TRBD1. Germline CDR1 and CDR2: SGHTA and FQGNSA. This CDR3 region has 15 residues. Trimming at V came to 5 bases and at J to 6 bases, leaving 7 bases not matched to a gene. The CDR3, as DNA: TGTGCCAGCAGCCGCGGGACAGGGGACGGTCAGCCCCAGCATTTT. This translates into CASSRGTGDGQPQHF.

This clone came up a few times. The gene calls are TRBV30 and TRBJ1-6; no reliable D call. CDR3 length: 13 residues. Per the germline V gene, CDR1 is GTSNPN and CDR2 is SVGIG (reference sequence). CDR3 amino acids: CGYRRVYNSPLHF. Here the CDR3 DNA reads TGTGGGTACCGGAGAGTCTATAATTCACCCCTCCACTTT. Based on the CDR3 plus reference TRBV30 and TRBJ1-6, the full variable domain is SQTIHQWPATLVQPVGSPLSLECTVEGTSNPNLYWYRQAAGRGLQLLFYSVGIGQISSEVPQNLSASRPQDRQFILSSKKLLLSDSGFYLCGYRRVYNSPLHFGNGTRLTVT.

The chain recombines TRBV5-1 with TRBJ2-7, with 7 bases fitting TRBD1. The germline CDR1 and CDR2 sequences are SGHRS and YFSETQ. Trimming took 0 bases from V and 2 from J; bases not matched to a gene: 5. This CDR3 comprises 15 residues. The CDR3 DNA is TGCGCCAGCAGCTTGGCCAAGACAGGGACCTACGAGCAGTACTTC. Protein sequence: CASSLAKTGTYEQYF.

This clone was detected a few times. The CDR3 is CASSPGTSGWNEQFF. DNA of the CDR3: TGTGCCAGCAGCCCAGGGACTAGCGGGTGGAATGAGCAGTTCTTC. This sequence joins TRBV7-2 and TRBJ2-1; 12 nucleotides align to TRBD2. The CDR3 is made up of 15 amino acids. Trimming at V came to 5 bases and at J to 7 bases, leaving 6 bases not matched to a gene. In germline, CDR1 is SGHTA, CDR2 FQGNSA.

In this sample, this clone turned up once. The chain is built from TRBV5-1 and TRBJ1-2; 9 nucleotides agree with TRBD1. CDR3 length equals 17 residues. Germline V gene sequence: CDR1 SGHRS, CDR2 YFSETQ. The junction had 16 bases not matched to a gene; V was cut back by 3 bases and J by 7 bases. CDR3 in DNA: TGCGCCAGCAGCTCCCAGAGCCCCGGGACAGGGCCTCTTGGCTACACCTTC. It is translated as CASSSQSPGTGPLGYTF.

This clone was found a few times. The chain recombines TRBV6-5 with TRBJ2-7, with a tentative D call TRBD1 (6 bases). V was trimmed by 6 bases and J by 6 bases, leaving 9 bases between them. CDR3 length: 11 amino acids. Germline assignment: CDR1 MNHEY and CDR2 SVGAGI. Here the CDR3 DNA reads TGTGCCAGCAGCCAGGGGAGCGAGCAGTACTTC. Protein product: CASSQGSEQYF.

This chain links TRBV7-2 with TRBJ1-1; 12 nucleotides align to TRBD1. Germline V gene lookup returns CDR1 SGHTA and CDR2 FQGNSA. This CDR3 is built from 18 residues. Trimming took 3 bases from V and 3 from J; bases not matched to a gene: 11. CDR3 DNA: TGTGCCAGCAGCTTCCGGGGACAGGGGGCAAGTAAGGACACTGAAGCTTTCTTT. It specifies CASSFRGQGASKDTEAFF.

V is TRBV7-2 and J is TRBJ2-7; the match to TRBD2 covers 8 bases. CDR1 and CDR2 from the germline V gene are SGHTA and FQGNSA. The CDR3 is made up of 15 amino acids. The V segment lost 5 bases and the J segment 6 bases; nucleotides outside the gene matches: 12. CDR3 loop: CASSPEGLGPREQYF. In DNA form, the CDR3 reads TGTGCCAGCAGCCCCGAGGGACTAGGCCCGCGCGAGCAGTACTTC.

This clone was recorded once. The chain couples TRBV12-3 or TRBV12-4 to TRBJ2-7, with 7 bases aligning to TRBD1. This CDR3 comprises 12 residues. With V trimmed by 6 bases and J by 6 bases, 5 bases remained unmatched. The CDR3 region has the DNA TGTGCCAGCAGGCAGACAGGGATCGAGCAGTACTTC. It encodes CASRQTGIEQYF.

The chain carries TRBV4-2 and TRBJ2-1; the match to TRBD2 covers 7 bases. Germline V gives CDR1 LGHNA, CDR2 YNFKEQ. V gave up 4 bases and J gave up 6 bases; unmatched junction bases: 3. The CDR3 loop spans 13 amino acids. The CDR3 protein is CASSPREGNEQFF. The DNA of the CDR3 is TGTGCCAGCAGCCCTAGGGAGGGCAATGAGCAGTTCTTC.

CDR3 amino acids: CASSPREWPQHF. The CDR3 DNA is TGTGCCAGTAGTCCCCGGGAGTGGCCCCAGCATTTT. The V and J genes are TRBV19 and TRBJ1-5; D uncertain. The CDR3 is 12 amino acids. CDR1 is LNHDA and CDR2 is SQIVND in the germline V gene (reference sequence). With 5 bases removed from V and 9 bases from J, the gap between germline ends came to 11 bases.

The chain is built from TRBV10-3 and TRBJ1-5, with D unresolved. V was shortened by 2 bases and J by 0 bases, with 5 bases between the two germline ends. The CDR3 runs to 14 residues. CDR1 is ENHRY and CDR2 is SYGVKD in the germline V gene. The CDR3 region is CAISEGLSNQPQHF. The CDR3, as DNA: TGTGCCATCAGTGAGGGCCTTAGCAATCAGCCCCAGCATTTT.

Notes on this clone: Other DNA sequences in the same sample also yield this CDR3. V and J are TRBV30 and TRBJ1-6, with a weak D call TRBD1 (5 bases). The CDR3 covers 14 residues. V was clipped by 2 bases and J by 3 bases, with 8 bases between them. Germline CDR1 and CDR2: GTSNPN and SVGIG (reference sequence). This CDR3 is CAWSLDSYNSPLHF. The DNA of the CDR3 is TGTGCCTGGAGTCTTGACAGCTATAATTCACCCCTCCACTTT.

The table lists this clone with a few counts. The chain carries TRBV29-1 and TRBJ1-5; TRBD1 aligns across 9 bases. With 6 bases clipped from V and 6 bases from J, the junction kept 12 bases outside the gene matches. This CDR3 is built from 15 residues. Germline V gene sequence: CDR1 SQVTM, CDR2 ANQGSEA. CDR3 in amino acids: CSVGTGQTGSQPQHF. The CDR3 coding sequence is TGCAGCGTGGGGACAGGGCAAACGGGCAGTCAGCCCCAGCATTTT.

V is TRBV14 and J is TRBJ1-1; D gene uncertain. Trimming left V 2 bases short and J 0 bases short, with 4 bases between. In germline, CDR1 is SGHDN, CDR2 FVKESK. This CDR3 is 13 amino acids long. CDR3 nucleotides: TGTGCCAGCAGCCAACAGATGAACACTGAAGCTTTCTTT. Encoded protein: CASSQQMNTEAFF.